The present entry profiles one T cell receptor (beta chain) with its context. This clonotype occurred a few times. Its antigen target is currently unknown. It has no much larger one-base neighbor in the sample; base qualities were not kept. This sample was included in a study of T-cell reconstitution after alpha-beta-depleted transplantation in children (dated by TCRdb to the mid-2010s). Context from the whole study: Using TCR repertoire profiling, the study followed T-cell immune reconstitution in a quantitative way in children after TCRalphabeta/CD19-depleted allogeneic hematopoietic cell transplantation.

Trimming accounts for 5 bases at V and 7 bases at J, while the number of junction bases matched to no gene is 7. The CDR3 starts with the cysteine, ends with the phenylalanine, and has 14 residues. The read is trimmed to its CDR3 DNA, 42 bases read in frame from base 1. Based on the germline V gene, the CDR1 and CDR2 sequences are ENHRY and SYGVKD. The full study reports these points: In some patients, high TCRbeta diversity at day 60 was attributed to recipient T cells and intrathymic progenitors that had survived conditioning. Over subsequent months, a decline in hyperexpanded clone frequencies was noted, and after one year, T-cell counts and TCRbeta diversity were mostly ascribed to newly produced T cells. About two months after transplant, the apparently early recovery of alphabetaT-cell counts reportedly depended on just several hundred clones that had expanded rapidly and came from non-depleted graft cells.

The sample's treatment or condition, from its label and the paper: allogeneic hematopoietic cell transplantation with graft depleted of TCRalphabeta T cells and CD19 B cells. The children who served as transplant recipients had been given grafts of TCRalphabeta/CD19-depleted allogeneic hematopoietic cells. Library preparation used PCR. Sequencing took place on an Illumina HiSeq 2500. TCR library preparation used molecular barcoding, with unique molecular identifiers applied to normalize quantification of the TCRbeta repertoire. Starting from the raw public reads, TCRdb applied fastp trimming at Q25, assembled clones with MiXCR and retained in-frame beta chains. Rows matching on CDR3 protein sequence are summarized as one entry with the most common DNA and genes. Here the sample has around 580,000 distinct CDR3 sequences; under 25% occur a single time. Together, the top ten hold 14% of the sample.

The chain is encoded by TRBV10-3 joined to TRBJ2-1; TRBD1 matches 8 bases in the middle. The starting material was PBMCs, mostly from graft donor cells, obtained 360 days after TCRalphabeta/CD19-depleted stem cell transplant. The sequence was obtained from a boy younger than two who had a stem cell transplant for acute myeloid leukemia, so the T cells may come from the graft donor. CDR3 protein: CAISPGQAMNEQFF. The sequenced DNA is TGTGCCATCAGTCCGGGACAGGCGATGAATGAGCAGTTCTTC.